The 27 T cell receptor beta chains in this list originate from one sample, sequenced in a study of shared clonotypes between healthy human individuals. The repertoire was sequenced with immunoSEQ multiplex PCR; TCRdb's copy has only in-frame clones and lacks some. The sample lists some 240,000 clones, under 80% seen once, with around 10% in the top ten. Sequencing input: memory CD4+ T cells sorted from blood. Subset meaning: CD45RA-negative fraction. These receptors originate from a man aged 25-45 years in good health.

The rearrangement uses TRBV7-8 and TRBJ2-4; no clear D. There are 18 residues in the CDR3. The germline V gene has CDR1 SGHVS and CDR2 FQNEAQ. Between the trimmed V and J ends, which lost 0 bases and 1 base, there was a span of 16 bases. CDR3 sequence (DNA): TGTGCCAGCAGCTTAGCTTTTTATGAGGATCTTGCCAAAAACATTCAGTACTTC. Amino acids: CASSLAFYEDLAKNIQYF.

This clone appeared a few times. The CDR3 here is CASSQLQRGGPYEQYF. CDR3 sequence (DNA): TGCGCCAGCAGCCAACTCCAGCGGGGAGGGCCCTACGAGCAGTACTTC. The V and J genes are TRBV4-3 and TRBJ2-7, with TRBD2 matching over 7 bases. CDR1 is LGHNA, CDR2 YSLEER, per germline. The V and J ends lost 2 bases and 2 bases, in that order; junction bases with no gene match: 9. This CDR3 contains 16 residues.

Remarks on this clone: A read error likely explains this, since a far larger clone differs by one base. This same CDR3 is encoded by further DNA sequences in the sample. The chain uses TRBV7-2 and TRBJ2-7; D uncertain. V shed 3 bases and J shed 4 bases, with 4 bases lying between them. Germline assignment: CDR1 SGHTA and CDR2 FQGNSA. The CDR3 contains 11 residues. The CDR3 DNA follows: TGTGCCAGCAGCTTGAGATACGAGCAGTACTTC. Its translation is CASSLRYEQYF.

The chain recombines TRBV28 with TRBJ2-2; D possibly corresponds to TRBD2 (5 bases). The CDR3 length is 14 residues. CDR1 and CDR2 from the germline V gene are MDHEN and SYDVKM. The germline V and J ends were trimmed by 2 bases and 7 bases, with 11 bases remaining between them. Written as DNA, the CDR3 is TGTGCCAGCAGTTTAGCGGCCCGGGGCGGGGAGCTGTTTTTT. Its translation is CASSLAARGGELFF.

For the CDR3, the DNA is TGTGCCAGCAGCTTGGGGCTTGGGGGCTCGGAGACCCAGTACTTC. Its protein is CASSLGLGGSETQYF. V is TRBV5-4 and J is TRBJ2-5; TRBD1 is a possible D gene (6 bases). This CDR3 region has 15 residues. The V end lost 0 bases, the J end lost 5 bases, and 14 bases lay between the germline ends. CDR1 is SGHNT and CDR2 is YYREEE in the germline V gene (reference sequence).

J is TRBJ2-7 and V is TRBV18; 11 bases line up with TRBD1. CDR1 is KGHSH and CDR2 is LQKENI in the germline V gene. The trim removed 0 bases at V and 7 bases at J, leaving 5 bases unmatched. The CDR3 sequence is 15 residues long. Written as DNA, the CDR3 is TGTGCCAGCTCACCACCAGGACAGGGGGCTGGTGAGCAGTACTTC. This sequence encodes CASSPPGQGAGEQYF.

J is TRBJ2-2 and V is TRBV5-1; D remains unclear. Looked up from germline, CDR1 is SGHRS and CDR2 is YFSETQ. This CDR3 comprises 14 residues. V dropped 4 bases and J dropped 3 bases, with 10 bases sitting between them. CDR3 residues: CASSLGFDTGELFF. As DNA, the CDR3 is TGCGCCAGCAGCCTAGGGTTTGACACCGGGGAGCTGTTTTTT. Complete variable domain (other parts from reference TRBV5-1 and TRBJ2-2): KAGVTQTPRYLIKTRGQQVTLSCSPISGHRSVSWYQQTPGQGLQFLFEYFSETQRNKGNFPGRFSGRQFSNSRSEMNVSTLELGDSALYLCASSLGFDTGELFFGEGSRLTVL.

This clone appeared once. Here the CDR3 DNA reads TGTGCCAGCAGCCCCGGGACTAGCGGGAGAGTGTACGAGCAGTACTTC. It codes for CASSPGTSGRVYEQYF. This sequence joins TRBV9 and TRBJ2-7, with 14 bases that match TRBD2. The CDR3 totals 16 residues. The V segment lost 4 bases and the J segment 4 bases; nucleotides outside the gene matches: 7. Looked up from germline, CDR1 is SGDLS and CDR2 is YYNGEE.

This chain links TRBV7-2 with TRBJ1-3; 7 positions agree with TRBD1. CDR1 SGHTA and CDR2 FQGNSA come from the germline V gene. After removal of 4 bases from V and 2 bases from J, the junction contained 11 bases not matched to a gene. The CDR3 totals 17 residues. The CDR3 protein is CASSSWVQTGTGNTIYF. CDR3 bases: TGTGCCAGCAGCTCGTGGGTACAGACAGGGACTGGAAACACCATATATTTT.

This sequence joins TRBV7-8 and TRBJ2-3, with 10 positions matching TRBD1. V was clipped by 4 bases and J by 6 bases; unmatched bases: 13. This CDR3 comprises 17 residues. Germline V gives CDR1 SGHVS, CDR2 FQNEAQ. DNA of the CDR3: TGTGCCAGCAGCTACCCGTGGGACAGGGGAGCCCAGGATACGCAGTATTTT. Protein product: CASSYPWDRGAQDTQYF.

CDR3 in DNA: TGTGCCAGCAGCTTGTGGGACGTAACTAATGAAAAACTGTTTTTT. This encodes CASSLWDVTNEKLFF. The chain recombines TRBV5-5 with TRBJ1-4, with a tentative D call TRBD1 (5 bases). Germline CDR1 is SGHKS and CDR2 is YYEKEE (reference sequence). V was shortened by 1 base and J by 1 base, with 8 bases between the two germline ends. CDR3 size: 15 residues. Combining the CDR3 with reference TRBV5-5 and TRBJ1-4 gives the whole variable domain DAGVTQSPTHLIKTRGQQVTLRCSPISGHKSVSWYQQVLGQGPQFIFQYYEKEERGRGNFPDRFSARQFPNYSSELNVNALLLGDSALYLCASSLWDVTNEKLFFGSGTQLSVL.

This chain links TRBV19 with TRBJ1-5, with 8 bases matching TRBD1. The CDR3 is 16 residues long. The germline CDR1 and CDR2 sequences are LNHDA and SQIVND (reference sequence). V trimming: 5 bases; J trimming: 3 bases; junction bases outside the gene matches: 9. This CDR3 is CASSAWTGRHNQPQHF. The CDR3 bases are TGTGCCAGTAGTGCCTGGACAGGGCGCCACAATCAGCCCCAGCATTTT.

CDR3 DNA sequence: TGCGCCAGCCGCCTATTAGGGACAGGGGTGGCAGATACGCAGTATTTT. Protein product: CASRLLGTGVADTQYF. The V call is TRBV5-1, the J call TRBJ2-3; 10 positions agree with TRBD1. Germline trimming cut 7 bases from V and 4 bases from J; bases unmatched to any gene: 12. CDR3 length equals 16 residues. The germline gives CDR1 SGHRS, CDR2 YFSETQ.

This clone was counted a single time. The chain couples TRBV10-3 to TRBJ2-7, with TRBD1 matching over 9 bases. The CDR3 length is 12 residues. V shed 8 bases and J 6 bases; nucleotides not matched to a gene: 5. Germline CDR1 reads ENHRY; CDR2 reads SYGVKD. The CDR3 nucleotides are TGTGCCATCGGGGGACAGGGAGGCGAGCAGTACTTC. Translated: CAIGGQGGEQYF.

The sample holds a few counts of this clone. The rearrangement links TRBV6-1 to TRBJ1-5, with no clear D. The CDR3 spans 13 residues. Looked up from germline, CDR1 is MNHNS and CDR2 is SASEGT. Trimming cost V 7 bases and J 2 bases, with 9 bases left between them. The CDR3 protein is CASKGTGNQPQHF. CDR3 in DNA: TGTGCCAGCAAGGGAACGGGCAATCAGCCCCAGCATTTT.

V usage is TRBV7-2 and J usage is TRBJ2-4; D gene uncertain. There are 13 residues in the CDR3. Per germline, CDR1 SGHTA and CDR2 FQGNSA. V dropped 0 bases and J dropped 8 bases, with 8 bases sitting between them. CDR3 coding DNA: TGTGCCAGCAGCTTAGCCCAAAAAGACATTCAGTACTTC. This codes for CASSLAQKDIQYF.

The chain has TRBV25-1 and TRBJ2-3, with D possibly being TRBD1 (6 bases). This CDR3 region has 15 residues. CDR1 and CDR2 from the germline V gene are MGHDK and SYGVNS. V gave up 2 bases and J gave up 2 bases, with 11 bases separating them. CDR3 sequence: CASSEGQTSTDTQYF. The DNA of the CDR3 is TGTGCCAGCAGTGAAGGACAGACCTCCACAGATACGCAGTATTTT.

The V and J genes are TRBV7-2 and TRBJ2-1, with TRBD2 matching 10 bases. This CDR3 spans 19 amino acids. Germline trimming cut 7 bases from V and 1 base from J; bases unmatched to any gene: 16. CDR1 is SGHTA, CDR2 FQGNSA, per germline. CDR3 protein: CASTKRFPSGSRSYNEQFF. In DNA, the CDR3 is TGTGCCAGCACCAAAAGGTTCCCTAGCGGGAGTCGTTCCTACAATGAGCAGTTCTTC.

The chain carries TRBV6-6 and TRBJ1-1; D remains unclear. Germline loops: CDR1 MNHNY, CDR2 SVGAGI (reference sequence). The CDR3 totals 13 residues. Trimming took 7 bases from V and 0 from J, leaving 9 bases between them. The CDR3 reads CASNYALNTEAFF. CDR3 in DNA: TGTGCCAGCAACTACGCGCTGAACACTGAAGCTTTCTTT.

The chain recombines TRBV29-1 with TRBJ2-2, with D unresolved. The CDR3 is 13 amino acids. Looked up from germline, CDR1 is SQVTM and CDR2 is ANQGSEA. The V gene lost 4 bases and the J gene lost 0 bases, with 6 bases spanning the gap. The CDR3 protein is CSVGHANTGELFF. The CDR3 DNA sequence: TGCAGCGTTGGGCACGCGAACACCGGGGAGCTGTTTTTT.

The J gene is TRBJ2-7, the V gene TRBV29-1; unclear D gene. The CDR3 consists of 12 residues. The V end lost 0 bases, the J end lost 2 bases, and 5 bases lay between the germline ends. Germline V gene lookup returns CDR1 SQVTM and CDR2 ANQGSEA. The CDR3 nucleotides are TGCAGCGTTGAAGATCCGACCTACGAGCAGTACTTC. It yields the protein CSVEDPTYEQYF.

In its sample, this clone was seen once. This CDR3 reads CASSQGSGVRTEAFF. DNA for the CDR3: TGCGCCAGCAGCCAAGGATCTGGGGTCCGCACTGAAGCTTTCTTT. The chain carries TRBV4-3 and TRBJ1-1; D gene uncertain. The germline gives CDR1 LGHNA, CDR2 YSLEER. The V end was cut by 1 base, the J end by 4 bases, with 13 bases between. The CDR3 contains 15 residues.

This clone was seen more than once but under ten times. The CDR3 DNA reads as TGTGCCAGCAGCTCACCCCCGGGAGCCAACGTCCTGACTTTC. It encodes CASSSPPGANVLTF. The V and J genes are TRBV7-2 and TRBJ2-6; D perhaps matches TRBD2 (5 bases). Germline V gene lookup returns CDR1 SGHTA and CDR2 FQGNSA. Trimming took off 4 bases at V and 7 bases at J, with 11 bases between the two ends. The CDR3 length is 14 residues.

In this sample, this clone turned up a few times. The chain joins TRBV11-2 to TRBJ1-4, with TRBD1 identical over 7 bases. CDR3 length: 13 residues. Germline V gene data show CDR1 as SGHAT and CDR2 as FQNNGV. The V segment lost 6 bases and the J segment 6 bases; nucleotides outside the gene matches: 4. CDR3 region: CASSTGTDEKLFF. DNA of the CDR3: TGTGCCAGCAGTACCGGGACAGATGAAAAACTGTTTTTT.

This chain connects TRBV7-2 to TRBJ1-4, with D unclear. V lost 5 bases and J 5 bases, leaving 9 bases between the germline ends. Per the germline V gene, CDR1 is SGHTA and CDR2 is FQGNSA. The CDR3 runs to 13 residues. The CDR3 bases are TGTGCCAGCAGCCGGACCCTAAATGAAAAACTGTTTTTT. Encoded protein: CASSRTLNEKLFF.

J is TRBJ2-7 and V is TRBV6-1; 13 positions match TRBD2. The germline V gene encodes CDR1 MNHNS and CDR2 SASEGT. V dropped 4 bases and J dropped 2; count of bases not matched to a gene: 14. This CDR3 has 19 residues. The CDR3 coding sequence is TGTGCCAGCAGTGTCTATGGGGACAGGGGGACTAGCGGGACCTACGAGCAGTACTTC. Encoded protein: CASSVYGDRGTSGTYEQYF.

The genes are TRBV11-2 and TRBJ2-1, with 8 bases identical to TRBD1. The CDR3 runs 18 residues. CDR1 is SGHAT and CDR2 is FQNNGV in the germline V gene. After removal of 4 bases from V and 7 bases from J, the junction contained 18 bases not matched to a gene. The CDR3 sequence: CASSSTGGTSTLRNEQFF. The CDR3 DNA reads TGTGCCAGCAGCTCAACAGGGGGTACCTCCACTTTACGGAATGAGCAGTTCTTC.